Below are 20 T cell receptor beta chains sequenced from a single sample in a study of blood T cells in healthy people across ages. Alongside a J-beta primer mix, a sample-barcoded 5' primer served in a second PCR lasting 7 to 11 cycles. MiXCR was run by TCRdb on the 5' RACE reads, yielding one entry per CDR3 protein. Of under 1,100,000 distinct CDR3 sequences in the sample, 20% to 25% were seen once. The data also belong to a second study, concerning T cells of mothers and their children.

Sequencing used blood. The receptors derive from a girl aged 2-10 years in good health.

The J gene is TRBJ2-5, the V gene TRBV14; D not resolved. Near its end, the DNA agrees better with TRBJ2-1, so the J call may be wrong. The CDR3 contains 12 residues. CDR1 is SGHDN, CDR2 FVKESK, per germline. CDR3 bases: TGTGCCAGCAGCCATAAGCCCAATGAGCAGTTCTTC. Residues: CASSHKPNEQFF.

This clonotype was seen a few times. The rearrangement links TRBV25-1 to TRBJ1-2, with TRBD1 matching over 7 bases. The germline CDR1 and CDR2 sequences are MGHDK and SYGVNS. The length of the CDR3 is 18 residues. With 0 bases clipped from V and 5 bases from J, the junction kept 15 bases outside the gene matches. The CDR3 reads CASSEYFNRGNSNYGYTF. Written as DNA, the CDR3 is TGTGCCAGCAGTGAATATTTTAACAGGGGTAACTCAAATTATGGCTACACCTTC.

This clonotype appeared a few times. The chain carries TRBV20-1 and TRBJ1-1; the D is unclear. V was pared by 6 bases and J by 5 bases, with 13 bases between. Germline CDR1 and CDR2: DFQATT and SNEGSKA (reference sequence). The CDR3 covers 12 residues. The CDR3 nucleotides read TGCAGTGCAAACCCCCGGGATACTGAAGCTTTCTTT. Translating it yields CSANPRDTEAFF.

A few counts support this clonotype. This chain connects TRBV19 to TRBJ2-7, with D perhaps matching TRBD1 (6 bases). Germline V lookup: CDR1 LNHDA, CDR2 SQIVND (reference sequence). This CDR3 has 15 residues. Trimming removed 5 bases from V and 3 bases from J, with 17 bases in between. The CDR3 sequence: CASSPETGNYYEQYF. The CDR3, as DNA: TGTGCCAGTAGTCCGGAGACAGGAAACTACTACGAGCAGTACTTC. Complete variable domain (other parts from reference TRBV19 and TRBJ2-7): DGGITQSPKYLFRKEGQNVTLSCEQNLNHDAMYWYRQDPGQGLRLIYYSQIVNDFQKGDIAEGYSVSREKKESFPLTVTSAQKNPTAFYLCASSPETGNYYEQYFGPGTRLTVT.

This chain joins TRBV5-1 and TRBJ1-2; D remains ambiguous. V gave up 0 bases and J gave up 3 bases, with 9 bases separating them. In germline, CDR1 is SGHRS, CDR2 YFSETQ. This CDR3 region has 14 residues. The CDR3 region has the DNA TGCGCCAGCAGCTTGGGGGGTCAGGACTATGGCTACACCTTC. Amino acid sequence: CASSLGGQDYGYTF.

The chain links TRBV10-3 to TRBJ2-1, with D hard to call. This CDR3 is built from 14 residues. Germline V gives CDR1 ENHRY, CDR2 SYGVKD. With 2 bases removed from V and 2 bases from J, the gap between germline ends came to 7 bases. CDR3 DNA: TGTGCCATCAGTGAGACAGCTCCCTACAATGAGCAGTTCTTC. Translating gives CAISETAPYNEQFF.

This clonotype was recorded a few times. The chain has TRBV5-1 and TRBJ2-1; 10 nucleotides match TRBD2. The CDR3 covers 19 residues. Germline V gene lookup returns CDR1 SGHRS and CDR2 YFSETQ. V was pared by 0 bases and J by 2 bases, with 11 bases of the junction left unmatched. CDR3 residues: CASSLASGRTYLAYNEQFF. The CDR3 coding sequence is TGCGCCAGCAGCTTGGCTAGCGGGAGAACCTATTTGGCCTACAATGAGCAGTTCTTC.

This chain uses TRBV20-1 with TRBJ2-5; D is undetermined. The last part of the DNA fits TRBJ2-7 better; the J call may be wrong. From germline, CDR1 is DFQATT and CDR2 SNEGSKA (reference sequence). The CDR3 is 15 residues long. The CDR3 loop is CSARESRSGFSEQYF. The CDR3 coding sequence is TGCAGTGCTAGAGAGAGTCGGTCCGGGTTTAGCGAGCAGTACTTC.

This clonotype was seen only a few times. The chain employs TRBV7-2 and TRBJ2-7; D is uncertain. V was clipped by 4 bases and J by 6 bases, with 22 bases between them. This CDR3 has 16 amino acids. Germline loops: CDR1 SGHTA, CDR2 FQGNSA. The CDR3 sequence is CASSYRPTRLEIEQYF. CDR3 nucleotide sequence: TGTGCCAGCAGCTATCGACCGACCCGGTTAGAAATCGAGCAGTACTTC.

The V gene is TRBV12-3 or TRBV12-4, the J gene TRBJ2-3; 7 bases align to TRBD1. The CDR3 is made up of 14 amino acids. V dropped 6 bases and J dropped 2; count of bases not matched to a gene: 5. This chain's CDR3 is CASSPGQITDTQYF. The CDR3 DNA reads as TGTGCCAGCAGCCCGGGACAGATCACAGATACGCAGTATTTT.

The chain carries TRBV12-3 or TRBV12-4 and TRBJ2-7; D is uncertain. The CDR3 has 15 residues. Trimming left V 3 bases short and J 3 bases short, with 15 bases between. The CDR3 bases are TGTGCCAGCAGTTTCGGGTATATCGAAGGCTACGAGCAGTACTTC. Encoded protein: CASSFGYIEGYEQYF.

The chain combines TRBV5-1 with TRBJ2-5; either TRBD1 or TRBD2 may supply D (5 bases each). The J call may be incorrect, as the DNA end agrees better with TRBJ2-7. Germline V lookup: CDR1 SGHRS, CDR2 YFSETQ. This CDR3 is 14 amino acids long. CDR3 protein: CASSSGPGGYEQYF. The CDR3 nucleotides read TGCGCCAGCAGTTCGGGACCGGGCGGCTACGAGCAGTACTTC.

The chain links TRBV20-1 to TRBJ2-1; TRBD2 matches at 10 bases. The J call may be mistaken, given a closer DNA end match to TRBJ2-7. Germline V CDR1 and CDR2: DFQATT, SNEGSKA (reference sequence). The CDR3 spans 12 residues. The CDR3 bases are TGCAGTGCTATAGCGGGGGGTTACGAGCAGTACTTC. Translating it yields CSAIAGGYEQYF.

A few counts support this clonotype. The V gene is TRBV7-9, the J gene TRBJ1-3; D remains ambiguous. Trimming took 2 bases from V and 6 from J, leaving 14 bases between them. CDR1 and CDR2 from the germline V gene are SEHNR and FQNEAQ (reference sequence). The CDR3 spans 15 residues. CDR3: CASSLHRGGENTIYF. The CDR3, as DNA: TGTGCCAGCAGCTTACACCGGGGAGGAGAAAACACCATATATTTT.

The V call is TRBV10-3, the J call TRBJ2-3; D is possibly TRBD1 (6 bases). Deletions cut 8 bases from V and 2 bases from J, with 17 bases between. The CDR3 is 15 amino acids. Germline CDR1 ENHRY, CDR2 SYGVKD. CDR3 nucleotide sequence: TGTGCCATCGCGCTGGCAAGGGGGAACACAGATACGCAGTATTTT. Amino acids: CAIALARGNTDTQYF.

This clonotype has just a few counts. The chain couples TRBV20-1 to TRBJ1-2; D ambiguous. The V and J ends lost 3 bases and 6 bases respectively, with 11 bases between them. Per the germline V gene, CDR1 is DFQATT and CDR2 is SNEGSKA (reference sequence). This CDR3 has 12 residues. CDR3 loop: CSASFNIDGYTF. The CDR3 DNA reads TGCAGTGCTAGCTTCAACATAGATGGCTACACCTTC.

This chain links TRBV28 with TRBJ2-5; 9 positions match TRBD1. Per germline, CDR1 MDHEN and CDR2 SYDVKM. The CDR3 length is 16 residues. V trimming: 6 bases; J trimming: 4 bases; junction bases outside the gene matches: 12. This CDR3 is CASSENGGQGRETQYF. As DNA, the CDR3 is TGTGCCAGCAGCGAAAATGGAGGACAGGGGAGAGAGACCCAGTACTTC.

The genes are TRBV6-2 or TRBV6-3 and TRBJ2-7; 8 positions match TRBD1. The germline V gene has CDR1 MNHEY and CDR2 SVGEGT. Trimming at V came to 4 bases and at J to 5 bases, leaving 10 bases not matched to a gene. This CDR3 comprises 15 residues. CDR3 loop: CASSSLVGQGNEQYF. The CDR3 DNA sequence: TGTGCCAGCAGTTCGCTCGTCGGACAGGGTAACGAGCAGTACTTC.

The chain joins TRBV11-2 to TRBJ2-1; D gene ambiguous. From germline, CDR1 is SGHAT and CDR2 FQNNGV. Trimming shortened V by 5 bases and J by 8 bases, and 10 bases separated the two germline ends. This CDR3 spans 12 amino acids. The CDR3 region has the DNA TGTGCCAGCAGCGGGAATGCGGATGAGCAGTTCTTC. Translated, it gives CASSGNADEQFF.

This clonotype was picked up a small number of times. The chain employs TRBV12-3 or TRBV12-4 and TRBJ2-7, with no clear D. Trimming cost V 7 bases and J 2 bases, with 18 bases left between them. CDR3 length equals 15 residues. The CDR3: CASTSTTETPYEQYF. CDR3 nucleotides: TGTGCCAGCACCTCAACCACAGAAACCCCCTACGAGCAGTACTTC.